This record covers a single TCR beta chain. Its antigen is not identified. These data come from a study of STAT3 mutations in large granular lymphocyte leukemia. Overall study results and limits: At least one immunodominant TCR beta clonotype appeared in every T-cell large granular lymphocyte leukemia patient. Persisting codominant clonotypes may have hidden a small pathogenic clone.

CDR3 length: 13 amino acids. Per the germline V gene, CDR1 is SGHRS and CDR2 is YFSETQ. V lost 5 bases to trimming and J lost 5 bases; unmatched junction nucleotides: 3. Profiled with immunoSEQ multiplex PCR; TCRdb holds only in-frame clones, not every one. The sample carries about 42,000 clones, around 80% recorded once. The sequenced material came from PBMCs. The chain links TRBV5-1 to TRBJ1-1; TRBD1 agrees at 10 bases. The clonotype originates from a human donor with T large granular lymphocyte leukemia. Some clones in this sample may be carry-over from other donors' samples. The CDR3 DNA is TGCGCCAGCAGAACGGGACAGGGGACTGAAGCTTTCTTT. As protein: CASRTGQGTEAFF. Using reference TRBV5-1 and TRBJ1-1 for the parts outside the CDR3, the full variable domain is KAGVTQTPRYLIKTRGQQVTLSCSPISGHRSVSWYQQTPGQGLQFLFEYFSETQRNKGNFPGRFSGRQFSNSRSEMNVSTLELGDSALYLCASRTGQGTEAFFGQGTRLTVV.